This is a list of T cell receptor beta chains from one sample in a study of cytomegalovirus exposure and HLA in healthy donors. Sequenced by immunoSEQ multiplex PCR; TCRdb stores in-frame clones only, minus some. In the table there are about 140,000 clones, around four fifths of which are singletons. Sequencing used PBMCs. The receptors stem from a man between 25 and 39 years old in good health and CMV-seropositive. Both conserved end residues are part of each CDR3. D genes are given only for firm matches. Clone size, where shown, is once, few, many, or a class for clones that have expanded.

TRBV10-3	-	many	TRBJ2-1	TGTGCCATCAGTGAGTCTCGCGGGGGCTCGACCAATGAGCAGTTCTTC	CAISESRGGSTNEQFF
TRBV2	TRBD1	-	TRBJ1-5	TGTGCCAGCCTAGGACAGGGGATCAGTCAGCCCCAGCATTTT	CASLGQGISQPQHF
TRBV9	-	-	TRBJ2-3	TGTGCCAGCAGCGCCCAACCGCGCGGTCTGGCAGATACGCAGTATTTT	CASSAQPRGLADTQYF
TRBV5-1	TRBD1	-	TRBJ2-7	TGCGCCAGCAGCTTGGCAGGGACAGGGGGCTCCGAGCAGTACTTC	CASSLAGTGGSEQYF
TRBV27	TRBD2	-	TRBJ2-5	TGTGCCAGCACTAGACTAGCGGGAGGGCCGGGGGGGGAGACCCAGTACTTC	CASTRLAGGPGGETQYF
TRBV7-3	TRBD1	few	TRBJ2-6	TGTGCCAGCAGCCCGACAGGGGCCGGGGCCAACGTCCTGACTTTC	CASSPTGAGANVLTF
TRBV6-4	TRBD2	-	TRBJ2-3	TGTGCCAGCAGTCCCCTAGCGGGAGAAAGTGCAGATACGCAGTATTTT	CASSPLAGESADTQYF
TRBV5-1	-	once	TRBJ2-4	TGCGCCAGCAGCTTGGAAAGGGGGGAGGGAAACATTCAGTACTTC	CASSLERGEGNIQYF
TRBV7-2	-	-	TRBJ2-5	TGTGCCAGCAGCCGGTCCTGGCAAGAGACCCAGTACTTC	CASSRSWQETQYF
TRBV5-1	TRBD1	-	TRBJ2-5	TGCGCCAGCAGCTCGGACAGGGCCCAAGAGACCCAGTACTTC	CASSSDRAQETQYF
TRBV4-1	-	-	TRBJ2-1	TGCGCCAGCAGCCAAGATCAGGGGGCGGGAGCGACCTACAATGAGCAGTTCTTC	CASSQDQGAGATYNEQFF
TRBV4-1	TRBD2	-	TRBJ2-1	TGCGCCAGCAGCCAAGATGGTAGCGGGGGCTCCTACAATGAGCAGTTCTTC	CASSQDGSGGSYNEQFF
TRBV25-1	TRBD2	-	TRBJ2-7	TGTGCCAGCAGAGTACTCGAGGGACTAGCGGCTACCTGCGAGCAGTACTTC	CASRVLEGLAATCEQYF